This T cell receptor (beta chain) was found in a study of identical twins. The study's findings and limits: Conclusions rested on cross-sectional statistics rather than following the same donors. Models, which agreed with sharing between unrelated individuals, nonetheless underestimated the out-of-frame TCR alpha sharing seen in monozygotic twins.

TCRdb reprocessed the 5' RACE reads via MiXCR and lists one record per CDR3 protein. There are around 530,000 distinct CDR3 sequences in the sample; about 15% occur only once, and nearly 0.45% lies in the top ten. No donor was unhealthy or non-Caucasian. This clonotype has just a few counts. What it recognizes is unknown. This CDR3 has 11 amino acids. Another study also made use of these data, one on yellow fever vaccine responses in identical twins.

The V gene is TRBV21-1, the J gene TRBJ2-2. TRBV21-1 is shown as a pseudogene. The sample was CD4+ T cells sorted from blood. This TCR derives from a woman between 18 and 29 years old in good health. In DNA form, the CDR3 reads TGTGCCAGCAGCAACCTAGGGGAGCTGTTTTTT. It encodes CASSNLGELFF.